The rows below give T cell receptor beta chains drawn from one sample of a study of control samples from healthy donors and cancer patients. Libraries were prepared by immunoSEQ multiplex PCR; TCRdb keeps only in-frame clonotypes and omits some of them. The table shows about 410,000 clones, with 75% to 95% occurring only once. The specimen sequenced was PBMCs. The receptors originated from a middle-aged man with head and neck cancer. The CDR3 runs from the conserved cysteine through the conserved F or W. The D gene is left open where the match is weak. Size is stated for part of the rows, as once, few or many counts, or as a class when the clone is expanded.

TRBJ1-5	NA	NA	TRBV4-3	TGCGCCAGCAGCCAAGATGACGGCAATCAGCCCCAGCATTTT	CASSQDDGNQPQHF
TRBJ2-2	NA	NA	TRBV5-1	TGCGCCAGCAGCGATTCGGGACGGAACACCGGGGAGCTGTTTTTT	CASSDSGRNTGELFF
TRBJ2-3	once	TRBD2	TRBV4-1	TGCGCCAGCAGCCCATCGAAGACTAGCGGGGGGTACACAGATACGCAGTATTTT	CASSPSKTSGGYTDTQYF
TRBJ2-3	NA	TRBD1	TRBV5-4	TGTGCCAGCAGCTTGGCCAGGGGGCTCGGCGGTAGCACAGATACGCAGTATTTT	CASSLARGLGGSTDTQYF
TRBJ1-1	once	NA	TRBV5-1	TGCGCCAGCAGCCCCCAGGGCGCGAAGGGCACTGAAGCTTTCTTT	CASSPQGAKGTEAFF
TRBJ1-3	NA	NA	TRBV10-3	TGTGCCATCAAGGACATAGGAGCCACCATATATTTT	CAIKDIGATIYF
TRBJ2-5	NA	NA	TRBV30	TGTGCCTGGAGGCTTGATAGAGGGGTTGTGGAGACCCAGTACTTC	CAWRLDRGVVETQYF
TRBJ2-7	NA	NA	TRBV5-1	TGCGCCAGCAGCTCGGGGGCGGGGAACTCCTACGAGCAGTACTTC	CASSSGAGNSYEQYF
TRBJ2-7	NA	NA	TRBV7-8	TGTGCCAGCAGCCGTCGCGGGGCGTCGAGCTCCTACGAGCAGTACTTC	CASSRRGASSSYEQYF
TRBJ2-7	once	TRBD1	TRBV20-1	TGCAGTGCTAGAGACGAGGGGGCCTGGTACTTC	CSARDEGAWYF
TRBJ1-2	NA	NA	TRBV4-3	TGCGCCAGCAGCCAAGACCCTCCGACTGGGGGCTACACCTTC	CASSQDPPTGGYTF
TRBJ1-5	NA	TRBD1	TRBV30	TGTGCCTGGAGGGGAGCTGGGACAGCCTATAATCAGCCCCAGCATTTT	CAWRGAGTAYNQPQHF
TRBJ1-6	once	NA	TRBV5-6	TGTGCCAGCAGCTTGGAAAGGGGCAGATCACCCCTCCACTTT	CASSLERGRSPLHF
TRBJ1-5	NA	TRBD1	TRBV7-2	TGTGCCAGCAGCTCTGGGGGGACAGTCAATCAGCCCCAGCATTTT	CASSSGGTVNQPQHF
TRBJ1-3	few	NA	TRBV6-2/TRBV6-3	TGTGCCAGCAGTTACTCGAGGAGTATCTCTGGAAACACCATATATTTT	CASSYSRSISGNTIYF
TRBJ1-3	few	NA	TRBV9	TGTGCCAGCGGCTCTGGAAACACCATATATTTT	CASGSGNTIYF
TRBJ1-5	NA	NA	TRBV9	TGTGCCAGCAGCCACACCCAACCGAGGCCCCAGCATTTT	CASSHTQPRPQHF
TRBJ2-7	NA	NA	TRBV6-1	TGTGCCAGCAGTGAAGCTCTGGCGGATCCCTACGAGCAGTACTTC	CASSEALADPYEQYF
TRBJ2-5	few	NA	TRBV12-3/TRBV12-4	TGTGCCAGCAGTTCACGGGGGAGAGAGACCCAGTACTTC	CASSSRGRETQYF
TRBJ2-3	NA	NA	TRBV9	TGTGCCAGCGCCCCTAGTTTACAGGGTCTTACCGATACGCAGTATTTT	CASAPSLQGLTDTQYF
TRBJ1-3	once	NA	TRBV4-3	TGCGCCAGCAGCCAAGCCAGGCCCGCGGGAAACACCATATATTTT	CASSQARPAGNTIYF
TRBJ2-3	NA	TRBD1	TRBV10-2	TGCGCCGGCACAACAGGGGGCCGCACAGATACGCAGTATTTT	CAGTTGGRTDTQYF
TRBJ2-2	NA	NA	TRBV5-6	TGTGCCAGCAGCCCGGGGTGGGGACTCAACACCGGGGAGCTGTTTTTT	CASSPGWGLNTGELFF
TRBJ2-1	NA	TRBD2	TRBV5-1	TGCGCCAGCAGCTTGGCCGGGGGGAGCTGGAATGAGCAGTTCTTC	CASSLAGGSWNEQFF
TRBJ1-1	NA	TRBD1	TRBV28	TGTGCCAGCAGTTCCGGGACAGGGAGTAACACTGAAGCTTTCTTT	CASSSGTGSNTEAFF
TRBJ2-3	NA	NA	TRBV7-2	TGTGCCAGCAGCAGACCAAGCACAGATACGCAGTATTTT	CASSRPSTDTQYF
TRBJ2-7	NA	NA	TRBV6-6	TGTGCCAGCAGGCCCGGGACGGGTAGACTCTACGAGCAGTACTTC	CASRPGTGRLYEQYF
TRBJ2-5	NA	TRBD2	TRBV10-3	TGTGCCATCAGTGAAGGTGGCGGGGGGCGGGGGCAAGAGACCCAGTACTTC	CAISEGGGGRGQETQYF
TRBJ2-1	once	NA	TRBV5-4	TGTGCCTGTTACGGCCCGTCGGCTGAGCAGTTCTTC	CACYGPSAEQFF
TRBJ2-2	NA	NA	TRBV21-1	TGTGCCAGCAAAAAAGGCCCGACTAGCGGGAGATACACCGGGGAGCTGTTTTTT	CASKKGPTSGRYTGELFF
TRBJ1-1	NA	NA	TRBV5-1	TGCGCCAGCAGTCGGGATCCAGGGGCCACCCGTGAAGCTTTCTTT	CASSRDPGATREAFF
TRBJ2-1	few	TRBD2	TRBV9	TGTGCCAGCGCGCCGGGGACTAGCGGGAGACAGAATGAGCAGTTCTTC	CASAPGTSGRQNEQFF
TRBJ2-2	NA	NA	TRBV2	TGTGCCAGCAGTTCTCACACCGGGGAGCTGTTTTTT	CASSSHTGELFF
TRBJ1-2	NA	NA	TRBV29-1	TGCAGCGTTCGCCGGACTGGGAACTATGGCTACACCTTC	CSVRRTGNYGYTF
TRBJ1-3	NA	NA	TRBV28	TGTGCCAGCAGTTTGGCCGGTGGGCGTAGAAACACCATATATTTT	CASSLAGGRRNTIYF
TRBJ2-3	NA	NA	TRBV5-6	TGTGCCAGCAGCTTGGGGGGCGGACACAATATAATATACACAGATACGCAGTATTTT	CASSLGGGHNIIYTDTQYF
TRBJ2-7	once	NA	TRBV5-5	TGTGCCAGCAGCTTGGACCTCTCCTACGAGCAGTACTTC	CASSLDLSYEQYF
TRBJ1-5	NA	NA	TRBV28	TGTGCCAGCAGTCGGACAGTTAATCAGCCCCAGCATTTT	CASSRTVNQPQHF